A selection of T cell receptor beta chains follows, all from one sample in a study of T cell repertoires in cytomegalovirus infection. MiXCR, applied by TCRdb to the reads, yields one record per CDR3 protein. The table lists approximately 180,000 distinct CDR3 sequences, 8.5% to 10% of them singletons. Specimen: PBMCs. These receptors originate from a human donor in good health (CMV status not recorded). Some clones in this sample may be carry-over from other donors' samples. Each CDR3 is given with its conserved first and last residue. The order of the fields is CDR3 protein, CDR3 DNA, J gene, clone size, D gene, V gene. The D gene is left open where the match is weak. Clone size appears in some rows only: once, few, many, or a class for an expanded clone.

CDR3: CASVPGTSVHNEQFF
DNA: TGTGCCAGCGTCCCCGGGACTAGCGTCCACAATGAGCAGTTCTTC
J: TRBJ2-1
size: many
D: TRBD2
V: TRBV11-2

CDR3: CASSETAWNEQFF
DNA: TGTGCCAGCAGTGAAACCGCCTGGAATGAGCAGTTCTTC
J: TRBJ2-1
size: few
D: -
V: TRBV2

CDR3: CASSLDRDEQFF
DNA: TGTGCCAGCAGCTTAGACAGGGATGAGCAGTTCTTC
J: TRBJ2-1
size: many
D: -
V: TRBV11-3

CDR3: CAWEPSAGTDTQYF
DNA: TGTGCCTGGGAGCCTTCGGCCGGCACAGATACGCAGTATTTT
J: TRBJ2-3
size: few
D: -
V: TRBV30

CDR3: CASSLAQSTGSFHYEQYF
DNA: TGCGCCAGCAGCTTGGCCCAATCCACAGGGAGCTTTCACTACGAGCAGTACTTC
J: TRBJ2-7
size: -
D: -
V: TRBV5-1

CDR3: CASSQKGNTEAFF
DNA: TGCGCCAGCAGCCAAAAGGGGAACACTGAAGCTTTCTTT
J: TRBJ1-1
size: few
D: -
V: TRBV4-3

CDR3: CASTLTGAYHEQFF
DNA: TGTGCCAGCACCTTGACAGGGGCCTACCATGAGCAGTTCTTC
J: TRBJ2-1
size: few
D: TRBD1
V: TRBV6-2/TRBV6-3

CDR3: CASSQDLKGTEAFF
DNA: TGCGCCAGCAGCCAAGATCTAAAGGGCACTGAAGCTTTCTTT
J: TRBJ1-1
size: few
D: -
V: TRBV4-3

CDR3: CASSWTPGAQETQYF
DNA: TGTGCCAGCAGCTGGACCCCGGGGGCACAAGAGACCCAGTACTTC
J: TRBJ2-5
size: many
D: -
V: TRBV7-2

CDR3: CASSRGVPDTQYF
DNA: TGTGCCAGCAGCCGAGGAGTCCCAGATACGCAGTATTTT
J: TRBJ2-3
size: many
D: -
V: TRBV7-2

CDR3: CASSFGVAGTGQNTQYF
DNA: TGTGCCAGCAGCTTTGGAGTCGCAGGGACAGGGCAAAATACGCAGTATTTT
J: TRBJ2-3
size: few
D: TRBD1
V: TRBV9

CDR3: CASSYSKGQAASYGYTF
DNA: TGTGCCAGCAGTTACTCAAAGGGACAGGCGGCGTCCTATGGCTACACCTTC
J: TRBJ1-2
size: few
D: TRBD1
V: TRBV6-2/TRBV6-3

CDR3: CASSYSSGGGNEQFF
DNA: TGTGCCAGCAGTTACTCATCGGGGGGGGGTAATGAGCAGTTCTTC
J: TRBJ2-1
size: many
D: TRBD2
V: TRBV6-2/TRBV6-3

CDR3: CASEFTENTEAFF
DNA: TGTGCCAGCGAGTTCACAGAGAACACTGAAGCTTTCTTT
J: TRBJ1-1
size: many
D: -
V: TRBV6-6

CDR3: CASHTGTGDQPQHF
DNA: TGTGCCAGTCATACCGGGACAGGGGATCAGCCCCAGCATTTT
J: TRBJ1-5
size: many
D: TRBD1
V: TRBV6-2/TRBV6-3

CDR3: CSAGQGVNQPQHF
DNA: TGCAGTGCCGGACAGGGGGTCAATCAGCCCCAGCATTTT
J: TRBJ1-5
size: -
D: TRBD1
V: TRBV20-1

CDR3: CASSLVGTTSPGNTIYF
DNA: TGTGCCAGCAGCTTAGTTGGTACAACATCCCCTGGAAACACCATATATTTT
J: TRBJ1-3
size: many
D: -
V: TRBV7-2

CDR3: CASSLGQGDTNTGELFF
DNA: TGTGCCAGCAGCTTAGGGCAGGGGGATACGAACACCGGGGAGCTGTTTTTT
J: TRBJ2-2
size: many
D: TRBD1
V: TRBV5-5

CDR3: CASSLIGLANYNEQFF
DNA: TGTGCCAGCAGCCTAATCGGACTAGCGAACTACAATGAGCAGTTCTTC
J: TRBJ2-1
size: medium-sized
D: TRBD2
V: TRBV7-9

CDR3: CASSYGSGTNTDTQYF
DNA: TGTGCCAGCAGTTACGGTTCAGGGACAAACACAGATACGCAGTATTTT
J: TRBJ2-3
size: many
D: -
V: TRBV6-5

CDR3: CASSWLEDEQFF
DNA: TGTGCCAGCAGTTGGCTAGAAGATGAGCAGTTCTTC
J: TRBJ2-1
size: many
D: -
V: TRBV6-2/TRBV6-3

CDR3: CASVDGAFF
DNA: TGTGCCAGTGTGGACGGAGCTTTCTTT
J: TRBJ1-1
size: -
D: -
V: TRBV19

CDR3: CASSWTGKIFSPLHF
DNA: TGTGCCAGCAGCTGGACAGGGAAGATATTTTCACCCCTCCACTTT
J: TRBJ1-6
size: many
D: TRBD1
V: TRBV7-2

CDR3: CSASGTRYNEQFF
DNA: TGCAGTGCTAGCGGGACTCGGTACAATGAGCAGTTCTTC
J: TRBJ2-1
size: many
D: -
V: TRBV20-1

CDR3: CASSPALGQEANYGYTF
DNA: TGTGCCAGCAGCCCAGCTCTCGGGCAGGAAGCTAACTATGGCTACACCTTC
J: TRBJ1-2
size: many
D: -
V: TRBV7-2

CDR3: CASSYSQGLAGGQLNNEQFF
DNA: TGTGCCAGCAGTTACTCCCAGGGACTAGCGGGAGGCCAACTCAACAATGAGCAGTTCTTC
J: TRBJ2-1
size: -
D: TRBD2
V: TRBV6-2/TRBV6-3

CDR3: CASSLVRAENNEQFF
DNA: TGTGCCAGCAGCTTAGTTCGGGCAGAGAACAATGAGCAGTTCTTC
J: TRBJ2-1
size: many
D: -
V: TRBV7-6

CDR3: CSVATSANSYEQYF
DNA: TGCAGCGTGGCGACTAGCGCCAACTCCTACGAGCAGTACTTC
J: TRBJ2-7
size: many
D: TRBD2
V: TRBV29-1

CDR3: CASSTNTDTQYF
DNA: TGTGCCAGCAGTACTAACACAGATACGCAGTATTTT
J: TRBJ2-3
size: many
D: -
V: TRBV28

CDR3: CASSPLEAGANVLTF
DNA: TGTGCCAGCAGCCCTTTGGAGGCTGGGGCCAACGTCCTGACTTTC
J: TRBJ2-6
size: many
D: -
V: TRBV7-9

CDR3: CSVAGTSGRGYEQYF
DNA: TGCAGCGTCGCCGGGACTAGCGGGAGGGGGTACGAGCAGTACTTC
J: TRBJ2-7
size: many
D: TRBD2
V: TRBV29-1

CDR3: CASSLSRGGHQPQHF
DNA: TGTGCCAGCAGCTTAAGTAGAGGCGGGCATCAGCCCCAGCATTTT
J: TRBJ1-5
size: many
D: -
V: TRBV7-2

CDR3: CASTGEEYQPQHF
DNA: TGTGCCAGCACAGGGGAGGAATATCAGCCCCAGCATTTT
J: TRBJ1-5
size: few
D: TRBD1
V: TRBV19

CDR3: CASSQDRGMSNQPQHF
DNA: TGTGCCAGCAGTCAGGACAGGGGGATGAGCAATCAGCCCCAGCATTTT
J: TRBJ1-5
size: many
D: TRBD1
V: TRBV7-6

CDR3: CASSLNTGANVLTF
DNA: TGTGCCAGCAGCTTAAATACTGGGGCCAACGTCCTGACTTTC
J: TRBJ2-6
size: many
D: -
V: TRBV7-3

CDR3: CASSGASTSLAAYNEQFF
DNA: TGTGCCAGTAGTGGGGCAAGTACGTCTCTAGCGGCCTACAATGAGCAGTTCTTC
J: TRBJ2-1
size: -
D: TRBD2
V: TRBV19

CDR3: CASSIDRTGNTEAFF
DNA: TGTGCCAGTAGTATAGATCGGACAGGAAACACTGAAGCTTTCTTT
J: TRBJ1-1
size: -
D: TRBD1
V: TRBV19

CDR3: CASSLGRVSEQFF
DNA: TGTGCCAGCAGCTTAGGGCGAGTATCTGAGCAGTTCTTC
J: TRBJ2-1
size: many
D: -
V: TRBV11-2

CDR3: CASSLSGRPGEQYF
DNA: TGTGCCAGCAGCTTAAGCGGGAGGCCGGGGGAGCAGTACTTC
J: TRBJ2-7
size: many
D: TRBD2
V: TRBV5-4

CDR3: CASSALAGPKRVTDTQYF
DNA: TGTGCCAGCAGTGCTCTAGCGGGCCCGAAAAGGGTGACAGATACGCAGTATTTT
J: TRBJ2-3
size: many
D: TRBD2
V: TRBV25-1

CDR3: CASRLRATTGYNEQFF
DNA: TGTGCCAGCAGACTCCGGGCTACGACAGGGTACAATGAGCAGTTCTTC
J: TRBJ2-1
size: many
D: TRBD1
V: TRBV12-3/TRBV12-4

CDR3: CASSQGVTRGFGGPRSYGYTF
DNA: TGCGCCAGCAGCCAAGGGGTTACGAGAGGATTCGGGGGGCCCCGAAGCTATGGCTACACCTTC
J: TRBJ1-2
size: -
D: -
V: TRBV4-1

CDR3: CASSSRFYNSPLHF
DNA: TGTGCCAGCAGCTCTAGGTTCTATAATTCACCCCTCCACTTT
J: TRBJ1-6
size: -
D: -
V: TRBV28

CDR3: CASSKGVANSYEQYF
DNA: TGTGCCAGCAGCAAGGGGGTAGCGAACTCCTACGAGCAGTACTTC
J: TRBJ2-7
size: many
D: -
V: TRBV7-2

CDR3: CASSYTDTGELFF
DNA: TGTGCCAGCAGTTATACAGACACCGGGGAGCTGTTTTTT
J: TRBJ2-2
size: few
D: -
V: TRBV6-2/TRBV6-3

CDR3: CSVPWKAEAFF
DNA: TGCAGCGTCCCATGGAAGGCTGAAGCTTTCTTT
J: TRBJ1-1
size: -
D: -
V: TRBV29-1

CDR3: CASSAQTANTEAFF
DNA: TGTGCCAGCAGCGCTCAAACGGCGAACACTGAAGCTTTCTTT
J: TRBJ1-1
size: few
D: -
V: TRBV3-1

CDR3: CASSPGPSGSTDTQYF
DNA: TGTGCCAGCAGCCCGGGTCCTAGCGGGAGCACAGATACGCAGTATTTT
J: TRBJ2-3
size: many
D: TRBD2
V: TRBV7-2

CDR3: CSVGSKDGYEQYF
DNA: TGCAGCGTTGGTTCTAAGGACGGCTACGAGCAGTACTTC
J: TRBJ2-7
size: -
D: -
V: TRBV29-1

CDR3: CASSWVGDTQYF
DNA: TGTGCCAGCAGCTGGGTAGGAGATACGCAGTATTTT
J: TRBJ2-3
size: many
D: -
V: TRBV7-2

CDR3: CASSPGTGGAGQPQHF
DNA: TGTGCCAGCAGCCCAGGGACAGGGGGCGCAGGGCAGCCCCAGCATTTT
J: TRBJ1-5
size: many
D: TRBD1
V: TRBV7-2

CDR3: CASSLNQALGYGYTF
DNA: TGTGCCAGCAGCTTAAATCAGGCCCTTGGCTATGGCTACACCTTC
J: TRBJ1-2
size: many
D: -
V: TRBV7-2

CDR3: CASSPMAGSQGELFF
DNA: TGTGCCAGCAGTCCCATGGCAGGGTCCCAGGGGGAGCTGTTTTTT
J: TRBJ2-2
size: -
D: -
V: TRBV2

CDR3: CSAESGSGMDTQYF
DNA: TGCAGTGCGGAAAGCGGGAGTGGTATGGATACGCAGTATTTT
J: TRBJ2-3
size: many
D: TRBD2
V: TRBV20-1

CDR3: CASSPLAGLGFNEQFF
DNA: TGTGCCAGCAGCCCCCTTGCGGGGTTGGGTTTCAATGAGCAGTTCTTC
J: TRBJ2-1
size: -
D: -
V: TRBV7-8

CDR3: CASSPTGGTGEQYF
DNA: TGTGCCAGCTCACCGACGGGAGGAACTGGGGAGCAGTACTTC
J: TRBJ2-7
size: -
D: TRBD2
V: TRBV18

CDR3: CASSQASTPSNTEAFF
DNA: TGCGCCAGCAGCCAAGCCTCGACCCCTTCGAACACTGAAGCTTTCTTT
J: TRBJ1-1
size: few
D: -
V: TRBV4-3

CDR3: CASSYPGGHYQETQYF
DNA: TGTGCCAGCAGTTACCCGGGGGGACACTACCAAGAGACCCAGTACTTC
J: TRBJ2-5
size: few
D: -
V: TRBV6-1